The TCR beta chain under discussion was sequenced for a study of patients and donors after allogeneic stem cell transplantation. TCRdb reprocessed the RT-PCR reads via MiXCR and lists one record per CDR3 protein. The table lists over 150,000 distinct CDR3 sequences, approximately 31% of them singletons, with less than 3.5% in the top ten. This clonotype was seen only a few times. V lost 2 bases to trimming and J lost 5 bases, with 10 bases between them. The CDR3 has 14 residues. Per germline, CDR1 ENHRY and CDR2 SYGVKD. The sequenced sample was blood, either unsorted or a sorted T cell fraction (not recorded which). The sequence was obtained from a human donor who was either an allogeneic HSCT recipient or a stem cell or donor lymphocyte infusion donor (not recorded which). It is not recorded whose cells these are; they may come from a transplant donor. J is TRBJ1-5 and V is TRBV10-3; D is uncertain. This CDR3 is CAISETRVDQPQHF. CDR3 coding DNA: TGTGCCATCAGTGAGACAAGGGTCGATCAGCCCCAGCATTTT.